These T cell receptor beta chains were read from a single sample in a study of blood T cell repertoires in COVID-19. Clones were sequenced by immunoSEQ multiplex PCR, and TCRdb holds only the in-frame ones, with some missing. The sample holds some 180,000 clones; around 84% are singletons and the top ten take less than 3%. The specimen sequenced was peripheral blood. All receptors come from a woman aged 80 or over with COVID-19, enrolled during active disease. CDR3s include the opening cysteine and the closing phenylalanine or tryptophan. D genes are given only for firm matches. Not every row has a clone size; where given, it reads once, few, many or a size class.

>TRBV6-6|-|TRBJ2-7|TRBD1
TGTGCCAGCAGGGGACAGGGGACAGGCGAGCAGTACTTC
CASRGQGTGEQYF
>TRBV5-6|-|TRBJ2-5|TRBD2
TGTGCCAGCAGCTTCACTCTAGCGGGAGTTGAGACCCAGTACTTC
CASSFTLAGVETQYF
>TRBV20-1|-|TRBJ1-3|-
TGCAGTGCTAGTCTTCTCTCTGGAAACACCATATATTTT
CSASLLSGNTIYF
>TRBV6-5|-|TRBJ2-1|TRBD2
TGTGCCAGCAGTTACTCGACTAGCGCCTCCTACAATGAGCAGTTCTTC
CASSYSTSASYNEQFF
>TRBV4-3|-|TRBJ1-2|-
TGCGCCAGCAGCCCTGCCCCAGGGCAGAGCTATGGCTACACCTTC
CASSPAPGQSYGYTF
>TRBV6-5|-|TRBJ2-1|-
TGTGCCAGCGGCCGTCCTTGGCAGTTCTTC
CASGRPWQFF
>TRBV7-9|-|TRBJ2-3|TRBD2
TGTGCCAGCAGCCTAGGGGCGGGAGGCACAGATACGCAGTATTTT
CASSLGAGGTDTQYF
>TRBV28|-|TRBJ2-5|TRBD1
TGTGCCAGCAGTCCAAACGGACAGGGAGGTCAAGTGACCCAGTACTTC
CASSPNGQGGQVTQYF
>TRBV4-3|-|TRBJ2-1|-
TGCGCCAGCAGCCAAGTAGCGGCTACCTACAATGAGCAGTTCTTC
CASSQVAATYNEQFF
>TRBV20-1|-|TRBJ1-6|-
TGCAGTGCTAGTCCGCCCGACCGGGTGGATTCACCCCTCCACTTT
CSASPPDRVDSPLHF
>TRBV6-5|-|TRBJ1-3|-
TGTGCCAGCACTTCTGGAAACACCATATATTTT
CASTSGNTIYF
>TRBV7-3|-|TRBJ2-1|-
TGTGCCAGCAGTCCGATGCATCGGACTGAAAATGAGCAGTTCTTC
CASSPMHRTENEQFF
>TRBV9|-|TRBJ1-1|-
TGTGCCAGCAGCGTAGGCGACAGGCTGAACACTGAAGCTTTCTTT
CASSVGDRLNTEAFF
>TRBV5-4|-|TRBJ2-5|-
TGTGCCAGCAGCCGTGACAGTAACCAAGAGACCCAGTACTTC
CASSRDSNQETQYF
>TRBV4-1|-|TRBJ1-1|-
TGCGCCAGCAGCCAAGTTGACAGGAACACTGAAGCTTTCTTT
CASSQVDRNTEAFF
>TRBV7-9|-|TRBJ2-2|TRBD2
TGTGCCAGCAGCTTTCTAGCGGGAGTCCATCAGGGAGGGACCGGGGAGCTGTTTTTT
CASSFLAGVHQGGTGELFF
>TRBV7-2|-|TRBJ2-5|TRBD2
TGTGCCAGCAGCTTAGCGCCTTCTAGCGGACAAGAGACCCAGTACTTC
CASSLAPSSGQETQYF
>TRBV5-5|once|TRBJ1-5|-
TGTGCCAGCAGCCCAAACTTTCCCGATCAGCCCCAGCATTTT
CASSPNFPDQPQHF
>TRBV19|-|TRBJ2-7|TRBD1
TGTGCCAGTAGTGTGGCCAGGGGGCCCTACGAGCAGTACTTC
CASSVARGPYEQYF
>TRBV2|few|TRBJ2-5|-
TGTGCCAGTACCCGCTCCGCGGAGACCCAGTACTTC
CASTRSAETQYF
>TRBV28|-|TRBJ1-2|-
TGTGCCAGCAGTTTATCCCAGGCCTATGGCTACACCTTC
CASSLSQAYGYTF
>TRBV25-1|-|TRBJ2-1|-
TGTGCCAGCACCCCCCCCACAGTGAGCTCCTACAATGAGCAGTTCTTC
CASTPPTVSSYNEQFF
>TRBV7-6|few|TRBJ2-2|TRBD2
TGTGCCAGCACCATAGAGCGGGGGAGAACCGGGGAGCTGTTTTTT
CASTIERGRTGELFF
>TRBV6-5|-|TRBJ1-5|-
TGTGCCAGCAGTCTTAGGGGGGGCTCAAGGCAGCCCCAGCATTTT
CASSLRGGSRQPQHF
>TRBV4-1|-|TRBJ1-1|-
TGCGCCAGCAGCCAAAGTCAGGGGAGGAACACTGAAGCTTTCTTT
CASSQSQGRNTEAFF
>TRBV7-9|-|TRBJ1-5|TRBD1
TGTGCCAGCAGCTTACCAGGGGGCGGTCAGCCCCAGCATTTT
CASSLPGGGQPQHF
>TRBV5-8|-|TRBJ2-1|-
TGTGCCAGCAGCGATACCAGGATCGCCTACAATGAGCAGTTCTTC
CASSDTRIAYNEQFF
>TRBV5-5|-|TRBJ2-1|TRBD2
TGTGCCAGCAGTTCCCTAGCGGGAGCGAGCTCCTACAATGAGCAGTTCTTC
CASSSLAGASSYNEQFF
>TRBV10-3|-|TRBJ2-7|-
TGTGCCATCAGAGCTGGGGAAGGGGGCTACGAGCAGTACTTC
CAIRAGEGGYEQYF
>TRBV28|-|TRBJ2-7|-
TGTGCCAGCAGTTTCTTGGAGCGGGCCTCCTACGAGCAGTACTTC
CASSFLERASYEQYF
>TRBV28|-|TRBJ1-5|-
TGTGCGACAAGCGGGGCAGGGAGCAATCAGCCCCAGCATTTT
CATSGAGSNQPQHF
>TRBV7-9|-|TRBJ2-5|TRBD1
TGTGCCAGCAGCTCGAGCTGGACAGGGCGGATTGAGACCCAGTACTTC
CASSSSWTGRIETQYF
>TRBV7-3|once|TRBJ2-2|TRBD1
TGTGCCAGCAGCTCCGGACAGGGTCGGACCGGGGAGCTGTTTTTT
CASSSGQGRTGELFF